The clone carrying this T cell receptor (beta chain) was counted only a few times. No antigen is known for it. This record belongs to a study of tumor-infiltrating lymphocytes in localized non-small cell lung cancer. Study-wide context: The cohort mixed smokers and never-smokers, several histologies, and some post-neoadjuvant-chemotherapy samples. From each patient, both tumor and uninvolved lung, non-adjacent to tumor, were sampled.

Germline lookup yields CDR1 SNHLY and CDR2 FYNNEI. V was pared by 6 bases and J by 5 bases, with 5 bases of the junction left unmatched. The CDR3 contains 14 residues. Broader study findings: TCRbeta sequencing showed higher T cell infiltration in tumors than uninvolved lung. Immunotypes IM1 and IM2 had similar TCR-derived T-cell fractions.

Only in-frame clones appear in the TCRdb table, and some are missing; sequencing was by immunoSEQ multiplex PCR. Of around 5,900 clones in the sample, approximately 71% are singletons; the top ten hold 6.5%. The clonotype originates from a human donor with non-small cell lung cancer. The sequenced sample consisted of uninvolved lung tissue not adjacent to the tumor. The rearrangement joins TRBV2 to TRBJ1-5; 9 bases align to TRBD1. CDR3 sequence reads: CASSGDRDDQPQHF. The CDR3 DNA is TGTGCCAGCAGCGGGGACAGGGATGATCAGCCCCAGCATTTT.